The 18 T cell receptor beta chains given below trace back to one sample, sequenced in a study of shared clonotypes between healthy human individuals. The assay was immunoSEQ multiplex PCR, and TCRdb's table has in-frame clones only and misses some. This table holds fewer than 3 million clones, 92% found once. The material sequenced was naive CD4+ T cells from PBMCs. The sample's subset: CD45RA+ positively selected. The receptors were sampled from a man between 18 and 29 years old in good health. Some clones in this sample may be carry-over from other donors' samples.

This clone was recorded once. V gene TRBV4-2 combines with J gene TRBJ2-7; 9 bases map to TRBD2. The CDR3 length is 15 residues. Trimming took 4 bases from V and 3 from J; bases not matched to a gene: 7. Looked up from germline, CDR1 is LGHNA and CDR2 is YNFKEQ. DNA for the CDR3: TGTGCCAGCAGCCGAGAAAGCGGGAGGTTCTACGAGCAGTACTTC. Amino acid sequence: CASSRESGRFYEQYF.

This chain uses TRBV4-1 with TRBJ2-7, with D possibly TRBD2 on 6 matching bases. Germline assignment: CDR1 MGHRA and CDR2 YSYEKL. Deletions cut 1 base from V and 0 bases from J, with 19 bases between. This CDR3 has 18 amino acids. The CDR3 nucleotides read TGCGCCAGCAGCCAAGTGGGACTTGCTAGAGTGAGCTCCTACGAGCAGTACTTC. This encodes CASSQVGLARVSSYEQYF.

This rearrangement joins TRBV10-3 to TRBJ2-3; D gene unclear. V lost 3 bases to trimming and J lost 5 bases, with 18 bases between them. CDR1 and CDR2 (germline): ENHRY, SYGVKD. CDR3 length: 16 amino acids. The CDR3 sequence is CAISDPSGPAIDTQYF. As DNA, the CDR3 is TGTGCCATCAGTGACCCATCCGGACCGGCCATAGATACGCAGTATTTT.

A word on this clone: Within the sample, other DNA sequences also encode this same CDR3. CDR3 DNA: TGTGCCAGCAGCCGGACTAGCGGGGGATACAATGAGCAGTTCTTC. Residues: CASSRTSGGYNEQFF. The rearrangement uses TRBV7-2 and TRBJ2-1, with 13 bases that match TRBD2. Germline CDR1 is SGHTA and CDR2 is FQGNSA. CDR3 size: 15 residues. With V trimmed by 5 bases and J by 4 bases, 2 bases remained unmatched.

Details on this clone: The sample has other DNA sequences that encode this CDR3 too. The V call is TRBV11-2, the J call TRBJ1-3; D perhaps matches TRBD1 (5 bases). The V gene lost 0 bases and the J gene lost 3 bases, with 6 bases spanning the gap. CDR3 length equals 14 residues. Germline V gene data show CDR1 as SGHAT and CDR2 as FQNNGV. For the CDR3, the DNA is TGTGCCAGCAGCTTAGACAGGGTTGGAAACACCATATATTTT. Its translation is CASSLDRVGNTIYF.

The chain joins TRBV7-2 to TRBJ2-5, with 7 bases that match TRBD1. After removal of 0 bases from V and 3 bases from J, the junction contained 4 bases not matched to a gene. This CDR3 is built from 15 residues. Germline CDR1 reads SGHTA; CDR2 reads FQGNSA. Here the CDR3 reads CASSLAGTVKETQYF. The CDR3 DNA reads TGTGCCAGCAGCTTAGCCGGGACAGTCAAAGAGACCCAGTACTTC.

The rearrangement links TRBV9 to TRBJ1-3; tentatively, D is TRBD1 (5 bases). Germline loops: CDR1 SGDLS, CDR2 YYNGEE. The V and J ends lost 3 bases and 4 bases respectively, with 14 bases between them. The CDR3 loop spans 15 amino acids. The CDR3: CASSARDARGNTIYF. The DNA of the CDR3 is TGTGCCAGCAGCGCCCGGGACGCCCGAGGAAACACCATATATTTT.

The chain links TRBV7-9 to TRBJ2-3, with 7 bases aligning to TRBD1. V shed 5 bases, J shed 0 bases, and the junction held 11 bases outside the gene matches. The length of the CDR3 is 17 residues. Germline-derived CDR1 and CDR2 are SEHNR and FQNEAQ (reference sequence). The CDR3 bases are TGTGCCAGCAGCCCGAACCTGGGACAGCCGAGCACAGATACGCAGTATTTT. It specifies CASSPNLGQPSTDTQYF. The variable domain in full, completed from reference TRBV7-9 and TRBJ2-3, reads DTGVSQNPRHKITKRGQNVTFRCDPISEHNRLYWYRQTLGQGPEFLTYFQNEAQLEKSRLLSDRFSAERPKGSFSTLEIQRTEQGDSAMYLCASSPNLGQPSTDTQYFGPGTRLTVL.

This clone is a singleton in its sample. The chain uses TRBV27 and TRBJ1-1; no clear D. CDR3 length equals 14 residues. Germline CDR1 reads MNHEY; CDR2 reads SMNVEV (reference sequence). The V gene lost 6 bases and the J gene lost 1 base, with 12 bases spanning the gap. The CDR3 bases are TGTGCCAGCAGCCGGAGGGCGGGGAACACTGAAGCTTTCTTT. Its translation: CASSRRAGNTEAFF.

On this clone: Other DNA sequences within the sample encode an identical CDR3. This sequence joins TRBV11-3 and TRBJ2-2; D possibly matches TRBD1 or TRBD2 (7 bases each). CDR1 and CDR2 (germline): SGHNT, YENEEA. Trimming stripped 3 bases from V and 2 bases from J, with 10 bases between. This CDR3 is built from 15 residues. CDR3 nucleotides: TGTGCCAGCAGCTTCAGGGGGGGCAACACCGGGGAGCTGTTTTTT. Amino acid sequence: CASSFRGGNTGELFF.

This chain uses TRBV11-2 with TRBJ2-2; 12 bases fit TRBD2. Germline CDR1 reads SGHAT; CDR2 reads FQNNGV. The J segment lost 6 bases and the V segment lost 6 bases, leaving 5 bases of the junction unmatched. The CDR3 runs to 15 residues. DNA for the CDR3: TGTGCCAGCAGAACGACTAGCGGGAGTCCCGGGGAGCTGTTTTTT. It encodes CASRTTSGSPGELFF.

Notes on this clone: Other nucleotide sequences in the sample specify the same CDR3. This chain uses TRBV5-4 with TRBJ1-3; D is ambiguous. The CDR3 covers 15 residues. From germline, CDR1 is SGHNT and CDR2 YYREEE (reference sequence). V gave up 3 bases and J gave up 1 base, with 11 bases separating them. The CDR3 reads CASSSPGGSGNTIYF. CDR3 bases: TGTGCCAGCAGCTCGCCTGGAGGTTCTGGAAACACCATATATTTT.

The gene calls are TRBV5-4 and TRBJ2-5, with 9 bases aligning to TRBD2. The CDR3 consists of 16 residues. V was pared by 0 bases and J by 1 base, with 4 bases of the junction left unmatched. Germline-derived CDR1 and CDR2 are SGHNT and YYREEE (reference sequence). CDR3 protein: CASSLDVTSGQETQYF. CDR3 in DNA: TGTGCCAGCAGCTTGGACGTGACTAGCGGCCAAGAGACCCAGTACTTC.

The chain uses TRBV19 and TRBJ1-2; no reliable D call. Germline V gene lookup returns CDR1 LNHDA and CDR2 SQIVND (reference sequence). V was pared by 7 bases and J by 0 bases, with 9 bases between. This CDR3 region has 13 residues. This CDR3 is CASKYGANYGYTF. The DNA for the CDR3 is TGTGCCAGTAAATACGGAGCTAACTATGGCTACACCTTC.

Regarding this clone: This same CDR3 is encoded by further DNA sequences in the sample. J is TRBJ1-3 and V is TRBV28; TRBD1 might be the D (5 bases). The CDR3 consists of 15 residues. Trimming cost V 6 bases and J 2 bases, with 14 bases left between them. Germline V gene data show CDR1 as MDHEN and CDR2 as SYDVKM. CDR3 protein: CASSLGGGTGNTIYF. In DNA form, the CDR3 reads TGTGCCAGCAGCCTCGGGGGGGGAACTGGAAACACCATATATTTT. The variable domain in full, with the rest retrieved from reference TRBV28 and TRBJ1-3, is DVKVTQSSRYLVKRTGEKVFLECVQDMDHENMFWYRQDPGLGLRLIYFSYDVKMKEKGDIPEGYSVSREKKERFSLILESASTNQTSMYLCASSLGGGTGNTIYFGEGSWLTVV.

V and J are TRBV9 and TRBJ2-6; no clear D gene. The V end was cut by 2 bases, the J end by 0 bases, with 9 bases between. Per germline, CDR1 SGDLS and CDR2 YYNGEE. CDR3 length: 16 amino acids. This chain's CDR3 is CASSVTSHSGANVLTF. The CDR3 bases are TGTGCCAGCAGCGTGACGTCCCACTCTGGGGCCAACGTCCTGACTTTC.

V and J are TRBV28 and TRBJ2-5; D assignment may be TRBD1 or TRBD2 (6 bases each). The V gene lost 7 bases and the J gene lost 9 bases, with 21 bases spanning the gap. CDR1 is MDHEN and CDR2 is SYDVKM in the germline V gene. The CDR3 extends over 14 amino acids. This CDR3 is CASNVGGGQAAQYF. DNA of the CDR3: TGTGCCAGCAACGTGGGGGGCGGCCAAGCGGCCCAGTACTTC. The whole variable domain, remainder taken from reference TRBV28 and TRBJ2-5, is DVKVTQSSRYLVKRTGEKVFLECVQDMDHENMFWYRQDPGLGLRLIYFSYDVKMKEKGDIPEGYSVSREKKERFSLILESASTNQTSMYLCASNVGGGQAAQYFGPGTRLLVL.

The chain uses TRBV7-3 and TRBJ2-3; 15 positions agree with TRBD2. The CDR3 spans 19 residues. J lost 1 base, V lost 5 bases, and 10 bases had no gene match. Germline V gene data show CDR1 as SGHTA and CDR2 as FQGTGA. CDR3 region: CASSPRVGLAGGRTDTQYF. The CDR3 DNA reads as TGTGCCAGCAGCCCCAGGGTGGGACTAGCGGGAGGCCGCACAGATACGCAGTATTTT.